This TCR beta chain was sequenced for a study of Ad26.COV2.S vaccination and SARS-CoV-2 variants. Background on the study: Ad26.COV2.S, an intramuscular injection, was given once or twice 56 days apart.

Comment on this clone: What it binds is unknown.

Regarding the study as a whole: Using TCR breadth and depth analyses may have led to underestimated total T cell responses. Vaccine recipients showed a spike-specific TCR breadth that was higher than in placebo recipients. Breadth measured for non-spike TCRs was similar across vaccine and placebo recipients.

Method: immunoSEQ multiplex PCR; TCRdb's copy keeps in-frame clones and lacks some. Among 300,000 to 400,000 clones listed, 85% to 90% were seen once. Regarding treatment: some 20 received Ad26.COV2.S at low or high dose, single or two shots; roughly five received placebo; per-sample allocation not given. Following the first vaccine or placebo injection, samples were taken on day 63. V dropped 7 bases and J dropped 2 bases, with 15 bases sitting between them. This CDR3 has 14 amino acids. Per germline, CDR1 SNHLY and CDR2 FYNNEI. The chain employs TRBV2 and TRBJ2-7, with a weak D call TRBD1 (6 bases). Source: peripheral blood, taken in a trial of Ad26.COV2.S vaccine versus placebo. The sequence came from a person between 18 and 59 years old who received the Ad26.COV2.S COVID-19 vaccine or a placebo. For the CDR3, the DNA is TGTGCCAGCAAGGGCAGGGGAGCCCCCTACGAGCAGTACTTC. This gives the protein CASKGRGAPYEQYF.